This T cell receptor (beta chain) was obtained from a study of blood T cell repertoires in COVID-19. The wider study: Material from acute and convalescent COVID-19 was sourced from the United States, Italy and Spain. Sample material is recorded as cDNA or gDNA derived from T cells, B-cell-depleted T cells, or PBMCs.

Method: immunoSEQ multiplex PCR; TCRdb's copy keeps in-frame clones and lacks some. In the table there are about 240,000 clones, more than 75% of which are singletons. The CDR3 sequence is 14 residues long. Germline CDR1 is ENHRY and CDR2 is SYGVKD. Trimming removed 4 bases from V and 2 bases from J; junction bases left unmatched: 3. The V call is TRBV10-3, the J call TRBJ1-1, with 8 bases identical to TRBD1. The receptor was derived from a woman between 40 and 50 years old with acute COVID-19. The sequenced sample was PBMCs or T cells enriched from blood (not recorded which). The DNA for the CDR3 is TGTGCCATCAGTGCGGACAGGGCCAACACTGAAGCTTTCTTT. Its translation: CAISADRANTEAFF.